This T cell receptor (beta chain) was retrieved from a study of T cell responses to AZD1222 COVID-19 vaccine. Repertoires were generated with immunoSEQ multiplex PCR, while TCRdb's copy carries only in-frame clones and drops some. The sample yields some 150,000 clones, around 85% seen once. To note about this clone: Antigen unknown.

The V gene end was trimmed by 6 bases and the J gene end by 11 bases; junction bases not matched to a gene: 15. The CDR3 sequence is 14 residues long. From germline, CDR1 is MNHEY and CDR2 SVGAGI. Study-wide results and caveats: Within unmutated variant regions lay the reported targets of nearly half of spike-specific TCRs. Baseline serology detected seropositivity in only a handful of AZD1222 recipients. Two AZD1222 administrations were followed by greater Spike-specific TCR breadth and depth. The study sampled repertoires only after the peak T cell response.

The receptor was derived from an adult who received the MenACWY meningococcal vaccine as a control. This specimen was peripheral blood, taken 28 days after the second dose of the MenACWY control vaccine. This sequence joins TRBV6-5 and TRBJ1-2, with 7 positions matching TRBD1. CDR3 sequence (DNA): TGTGCCAGCAGCAGCGGACAGGCAAAATTTGGGTACACCTTC. As protein: CASSSGQAKFGYTF.